This is a list of T cell receptor beta chains from one sample in a study of blood T cell repertoires in COVID-19. Some clones are missing from TCRdb's copy, which holds only in-frame ones; the method was immunoSEQ multiplex PCR. The data hold approximately 200,000 clones, with approximately 86% observed a single time. Material for sequencing was PBMCs or T cells enriched from blood (not recorded which). Receptors were obtained from a woman in her twenties or thirties who had been exposed to COVID-19. Both conserved end residues are part of each CDR3. The D gene is left open where the match is weak. Rows give clone size only sometimes, using once, few, many, or a class for an expanded clone.

V	size	D	J	DNA	CDR3
TRBV21-1	NA	NA	TRBJ1-5	TGTGCCAGCAGCACATGGACAGGCGGGGACCAGCCCCAGCATTTT	CASSTWTGGDQPQHF
TRBV11-2	once	NA	TRBJ2-3	TGTGCCAGCAGCTTAAGGGGAAACACAGATACGCAGTATTTT	CASSLRGNTDTQYF
TRBV4-2	NA	NA	TRBJ2-3	TGTGCCAGCAGCCAAGCGCGAACGAATGCTCTCGATACGCAGTATTTT	CASSQARTNALDTQYF
TRBV3-1/TRBV3-2	NA	NA	TRBJ1-2	TGTGCCAGCAGCGGAGGATTTAGGGGGAGCTATGGCTACACCTTC	CASSGGFRGSYGYTF
TRBV6-5	NA	TRBD2	TRBJ2-1	TGTGCCAGCAGTATTAGCGGGGGGCCCATGAATGAGCAGTTCTTC	CASSISGGPMNEQFF
TRBV15	NA	TRBD1	TRBJ2-7	TGTGCCACCCGAAGGACAGGGTCCTCCTACGAGCAGTACTTC	CATRRTGSSYEQYF
TRBV2	NA	NA	TRBJ2-5	TGTGCCAGCCAGTTGGAGACCCAGTACTTC	CASQLETQYF
TRBV7-9	NA	NA	TRBJ1-5	TGTGCCAGCAGCTTAGGAGAGGACAATCAGCCCCAGCATTTT	CASSLGEDNQPQHF
TRBV12-3/TRBV12-4	NA	TRBD1	TRBJ2-2	TGTGCCAGCAGTTTTGCAGGGGGCATCCGGCTGTTTTTT	CASSFAGGIRLFF
TRBV6-5	NA	NA	TRBJ1-2	TGTGCCAGCACCCGAGGGTATGGCTACACCTTC	CASTRGYGYTF
TRBV5-5	NA	NA	TRBJ1-6	TGTGCCAGCAGCTTGGAGCAGGGCTGGAATAATTCACCCCTCCACTTT	CASSLEQGWNNSPLHF
TRBV28	NA	NA	TRBJ1-3	TGTGCCAGCACTCCTTCATTGGACACTGGAAACACCATATATTTT	CASTPSLDTGNTIYF
TRBV12-5	NA	TRBD2	TRBJ2-1	TGTGCTAGTGGTTTGAGCGGGGGGGCCGGTGGGTACAATGAGCAGTTCTTC	CASGLSGGAGGYNEQFF
TRBV6-2/TRBV6-3	few	NA	TRBJ2-7	TGTGCCAGCAGTTACTCGAGTCGCGAAACAGGAAACCCCTACGAGCAGTACTTC	CASSYSSRETGNPYEQYF
TRBV11-2	NA	NA	TRBJ1-6	TGTGCCAGCGGGTCTCGGGGTAATAATTCACCCCTCCACTTT	CASGSRGNNSPLHF
TRBV21-1	NA	NA	TRBJ2-3	TGTGCCAGCAGCAACGTTGAAGCGGGGGGGCATAAAAGCACAGATACGCAGTATTTT	CASSNVEAGGHKSTDTQYF
TRBV11-1	once	NA	TRBJ2-7	TGTGCCAGCGGGACAAAACTTTTTGAGCAGTACTTC	CASGTKLFEQYF
TRBV6-1	once	TRBD1	TRBJ1-4	TGTGCCAGCAGTGATGGGGGACAGTTGGGTAGCGGTCGAGAAAAACTGTTTTTT	CASSDGGQLGSGREKLFF
TRBV3-1/TRBV3-2	NA	NA	TRBJ1-1	TGTGCCAGCAGCCAAGATCGACAGCCAAGATCCAACACTGAAGCTTTCTTT	CASSQDRQPRSNTEAFF
TRBV11-2	NA	TRBD1	TRBJ2-3	TGTGCCAGCAGCTTAGTCGAAACAGGGGGCATGGATACGCAGTATTTT	CASSLVETGGMDTQYF
TRBV5-6	NA	NA	TRBJ1-2	TGTGCCAGCAGCTTGATCCAGGGCCATGGCTACACCTTC	CASSLIQGHGYTF
TRBV10-2	NA	TRBD2	TRBJ2-7	TGCGCCAGCAGTGAGAGGCCGGGGAGGGGAAGCTCCTACGAGCAGTACTTC	CASSERPGRGSSYEQYF
TRBV7-9	few	NA	TRBJ1-6	TGTGCCAGCACCAGGGCCCCCCGGGGTTCACCCCTCCACTTT	CASTRAPRGSPLHF
TRBV11-2	NA	TRBD1	TRBJ2-7	TGTGCCAGCAGCGCCGGGACAGGGGCCTACGAGCAGTACTTC	CASSAGTGAYEQYF
TRBV7-2	NA	NA	TRBJ1-6	TGTGCCAGCAGCTTAGCCCCGGGGAATAATTCACCCCTCCACTTT	CASSLAPGNNSPLHF
TRBV19	NA	NA	TRBJ2-1	TGTGCCAGTAGTATAAGAAGGGGTGGGCGCTTCGCCTACAATGAGCAGTTCTTC	CASSIRRGGRFAYNEQFF
TRBV5-6	NA	TRBD2	TRBJ2-7	TGTGCCAGCAGCTTGGGGACTAGTTGGACCTACGAGCAGTACTTC	CASSLGTSWTYEQYF
TRBV5-1	NA	TRBD2	TRBJ2-2	TGCGCCAGCAGCTCCCACTACATGACTAGCGGGGGGGCCTCCGGGGAGCTGTTTTTT	CASSSHYMTSGGASGELFF
TRBV2	NA	NA	TRBJ2-1	TGTGCCAGCAGTGGAGACTTCGGTGAGCAGTTCTTC	CASSGDFGEQFF